The text below deals with one T cell receptor beta chain. Sample time point: peripheral blood 6 weeks after treatment start. The data originate from a study of PD-L1 blockade in urothelial cancer. About the research overall: It was in about 2014 that patients started atezolizumab at 1,200 mg intravenously every 3 weeks. Researchers found blood samples held a median of roughly 140,000 T cells.

Profiled with immunoSEQ multiplex PCR; TCRdb holds only in-frame clones, not every one. The sample holds 100,000 to 150,000 clones, more than 75% seen once. Germline V CDR1 and CDR2: SGHAT, FQNNGV. The V end lost 2 bases, the J end lost 0 bases, and 9 bases lay between the germline ends. This CDR3 spans 15 amino acids. The specimen was PBMCs, collected around atezolizumab (anti-PD-L1) treatment. V gene TRBV11-2 combines with J gene TRBJ2-3; tentative D call: TRBD2 (6 bases). The source of this sequence is a man aged 45 to 65 with urothelial cancer. CDR3 sequence: CASSLFSGSTDTQYF. Here the CDR3 DNA reads TGTGCCAGCAGCTTATTTAGCGGTAGCACAGATACGCAGTATTTT.